This T cell receptor beta chain was profiled in a study of T cells after yellow fever vaccination. Regarding the study as a whole: At under 98% for CD4 and 70% to 90% for CD8, most primary-vaccination clones showed up again after the booster.

TCR cDNA was made by 5'RACE template switching, adding a universal primer site and UMIs. TCRdb reanalysed the 5' RACE reads using MiXCR and keeps one entry per CDR3 protein. The sample includes 100,000 to 150,000 distinct CDR3 sequences, 13% to 15% of them seen just once. As concerns this clonotype: Its antigen remains unidentified.

Trimming took 4 bases from V and 7 from J; bases not matched to a gene: 5. The CDR3 has 16 amino acids. From germline, CDR1 is SGHRS and CDR2 YFSETQ. The sequences come from CD8+ T cells sorted from PBMCs, collected 5 days after the yellow fever booster vaccination. The clonotype was recovered from a man in his late teens or twenties who received the YFV17D yellow fever vaccine. The chain links TRBV5-1 to TRBJ2-2, with TRBD2 matching over 15 bases. In DNA form, the CDR3 reads TGCGCCAGCAGCATGGGACTAGCGGGGGGCCACGGGGAGCTGTTTTTT. It encodes CASSMGLAGGHGELFF.